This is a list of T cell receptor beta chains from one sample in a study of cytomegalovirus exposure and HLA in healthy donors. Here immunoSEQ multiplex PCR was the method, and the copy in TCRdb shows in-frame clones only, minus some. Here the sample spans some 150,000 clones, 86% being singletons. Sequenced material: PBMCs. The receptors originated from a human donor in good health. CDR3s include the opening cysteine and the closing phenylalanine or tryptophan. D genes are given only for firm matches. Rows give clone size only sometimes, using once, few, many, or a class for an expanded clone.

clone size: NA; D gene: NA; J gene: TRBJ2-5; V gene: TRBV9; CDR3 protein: CASSVNAAETQYF; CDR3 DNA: TGTGCCAGCAGCGTAAACGCGGCGGAGACCCAGTACTTC
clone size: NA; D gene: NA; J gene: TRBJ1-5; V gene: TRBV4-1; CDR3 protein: CASSQLQGNQPQHF; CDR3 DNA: TGCGCCAGCAGCCAACTGCAGGGGAATCAGCCCCAGCATTTT
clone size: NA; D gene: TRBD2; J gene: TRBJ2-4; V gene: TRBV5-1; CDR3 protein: CASSLASGGAKNIQYF; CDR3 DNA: TGCGCCAGCAGCTTGGCTAGCGGGGGAGCCAAAAACATTCAGTACTTC
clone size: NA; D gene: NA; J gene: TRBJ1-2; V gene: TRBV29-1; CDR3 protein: CSVEPGAKYYGYTF; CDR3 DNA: TGCAGCGTTGAACCTGGGGCCAAATACTATGGCTACACCTTC
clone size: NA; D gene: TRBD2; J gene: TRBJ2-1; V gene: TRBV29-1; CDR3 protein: CSVEDATSGRALEFF; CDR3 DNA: TGCAGCGTTGAAGATGCGACTAGCGGGAGGGCCCTAGAGTTCTTC
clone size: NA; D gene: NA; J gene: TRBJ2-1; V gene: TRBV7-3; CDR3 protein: CASSLSGYSYNEQFF; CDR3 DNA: TGTGCCAGCAGCTTATCGGGGTATTCCTACAATGAGCAGTTCTTC
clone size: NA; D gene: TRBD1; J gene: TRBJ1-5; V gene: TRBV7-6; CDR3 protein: CASSLNRGDKSNQPQHF; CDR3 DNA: TGTGCCAGCAGCCTTAACAGGGGTGATAAGAGCAATCAGCCCCAGCATTTT
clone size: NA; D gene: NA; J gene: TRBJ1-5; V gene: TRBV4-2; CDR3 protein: CASSQALGWLEPQHF; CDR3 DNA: TGTGCCAGCAGCCAAGCCCTCGGGTGGTTGGAGCCCCAGCATTTT
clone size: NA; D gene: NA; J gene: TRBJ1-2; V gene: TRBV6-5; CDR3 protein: CATAVRGGGYGYTF; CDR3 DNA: TGTGCCACCGCCGTCCGGGGGGGTGGGTATGGCTACACCTTC
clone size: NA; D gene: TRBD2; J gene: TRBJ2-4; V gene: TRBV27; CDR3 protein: CASSSLGLAGRNIQYF; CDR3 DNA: TGTGCCAGCAGTTCCCTGGGACTAGCGGGACGAAACATTCAGTACTTC
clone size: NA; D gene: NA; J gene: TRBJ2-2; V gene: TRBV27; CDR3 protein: CASSWTAGELFF; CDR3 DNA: TGTGCCAGCAGTTGGACAGCCGGGGAGCTGTTTTTT
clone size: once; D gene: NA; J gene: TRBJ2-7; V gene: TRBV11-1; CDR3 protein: CASSLEGAPYEQYF; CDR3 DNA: TGTGCCAGCAGCTTAGAAGGGGCTCCCTACGAGCAGTACTTC
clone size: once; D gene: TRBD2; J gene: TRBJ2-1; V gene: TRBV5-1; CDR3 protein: CASSGTSVSYNEQFF; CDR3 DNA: TGCGCCAGCAGCGGGACTAGCGTGTCCTACAATGAGCAGTTCTTC
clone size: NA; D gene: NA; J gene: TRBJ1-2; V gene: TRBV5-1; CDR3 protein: CASSLGQLVLYGYTF; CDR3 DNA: TGCGCCAGCAGCTTGGGACAGCTCGTTCTCTATGGCTACACCTTC
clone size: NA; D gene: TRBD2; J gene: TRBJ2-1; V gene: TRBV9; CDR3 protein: CASTAGLADPSSYNEQFF; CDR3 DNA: TGTGCCAGCACCGCCGGGCTAGCGGACCCCAGCTCCTACAATGAGCAGTTCTTC
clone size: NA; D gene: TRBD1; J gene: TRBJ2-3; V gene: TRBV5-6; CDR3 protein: CASSYRTGGGTDTQYF; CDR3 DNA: TGTGCCAGCAGTTATCGGACAGGGGGCGGAACAGATACGCAGTATTTT
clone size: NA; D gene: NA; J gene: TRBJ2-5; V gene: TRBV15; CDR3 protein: CATSKPQLAEETQYF; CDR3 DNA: TGTGCCACCAGCAAACCACAACTAGCAGAAGAGACCCAGTACTTC
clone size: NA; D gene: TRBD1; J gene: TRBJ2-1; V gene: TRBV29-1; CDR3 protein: CSVYHIDRADLPPNEQFF; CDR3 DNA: TGCAGCGTTTATCATATCGACAGGGCAGACCTTCCCCCCAATGAGCAGTTCTTC
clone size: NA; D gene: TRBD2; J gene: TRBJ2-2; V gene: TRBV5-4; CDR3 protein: CASSFRLAGATGELFF; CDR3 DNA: TGTGCCAGCAGCTTCCGACTAGCGGGAGCCACCGGGGAGCTGTTTTTT
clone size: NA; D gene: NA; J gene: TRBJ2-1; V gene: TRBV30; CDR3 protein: CAWSVPTGSYNEQFF; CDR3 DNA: TGTGCCTGGAGTGTTCCAACAGGGTCCTACAATGAGCAGTTCTTC
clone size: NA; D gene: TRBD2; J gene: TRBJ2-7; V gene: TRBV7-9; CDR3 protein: CASSFPGLAGGKSYEQYF; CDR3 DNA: TGTGCCAGCAGCTTCCCGGGACTAGCGGGGGGGAAGTCCTACGAGCAGTACTTC
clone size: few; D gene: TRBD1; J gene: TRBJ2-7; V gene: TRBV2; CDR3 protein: CASSPTGTVREQYF; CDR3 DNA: TGTGCCAGCAGCCCAACCGGGACAGTTCGGGAGCAGTACTTC
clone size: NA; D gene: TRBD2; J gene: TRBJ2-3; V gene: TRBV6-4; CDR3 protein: CASSPGLAGPGAQYF; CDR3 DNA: TGTGCCAGCAGCCCGGGACTAGCGGGGCCCGGGGCGCAGTATTTT
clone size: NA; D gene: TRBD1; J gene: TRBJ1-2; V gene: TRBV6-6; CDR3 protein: CASSTQQGVLGGYTF; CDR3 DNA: TGTGCCAGCAGTACCCAACAGGGGGTACTGGGTGGCTACACCTTC
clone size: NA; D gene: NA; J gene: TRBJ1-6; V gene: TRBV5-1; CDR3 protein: CASSHKVTGLNNSPLHF; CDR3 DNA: TGCGCCAGCAGCCATAAGGTAACGGGACTGAATAATTCACCCCTCCACTTT
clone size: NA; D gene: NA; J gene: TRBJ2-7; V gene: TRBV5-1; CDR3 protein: CASSLAGQGVGYEQYF; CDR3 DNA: TGCGCCAGCAGCTTGGCCGGGCAGGGTGTCGGCTACGAGCAGTACTTC
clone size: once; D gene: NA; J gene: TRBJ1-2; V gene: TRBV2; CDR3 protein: CASRKGQVAYGYTF; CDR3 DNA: TGTGCCAGCAGAAAGGGGCAGGTTGCGTATGGCTACACCTTC
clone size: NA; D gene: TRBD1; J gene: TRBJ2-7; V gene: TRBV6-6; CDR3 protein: CASSPRQGSDEQYF; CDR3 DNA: TGTGCCAGCAGTCCACGACAGGGGAGCGACGAGCAGTACTTC
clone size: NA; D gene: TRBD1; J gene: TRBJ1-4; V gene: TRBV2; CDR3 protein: CASRMTGSSEKLFF; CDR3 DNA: TGTGCCAGCCGAATGACAGGGAGTAGCGAAAAACTGTTTTTT
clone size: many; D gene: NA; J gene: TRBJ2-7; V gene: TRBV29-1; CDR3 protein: CSVAVEYEQYF; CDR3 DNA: TGCAGCGTTGCCGTCGAGTACGAGCAGTACTTC
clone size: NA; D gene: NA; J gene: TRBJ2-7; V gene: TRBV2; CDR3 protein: CASSVNGGSYEQYF; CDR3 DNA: TGTGCCAGCAGTGTGAACGGGGGCTCCTACGAGCAGTACTTC
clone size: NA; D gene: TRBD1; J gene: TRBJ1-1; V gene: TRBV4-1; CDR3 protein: CASSQTGTGAFSTEAFF; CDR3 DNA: TGCGCCAGCAGCCAGACCGGGACAGGGGCATTTTCCACTGAAGCTTTCTTT
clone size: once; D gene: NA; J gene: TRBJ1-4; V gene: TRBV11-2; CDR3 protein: CASSSYRDISEKLFF; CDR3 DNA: TGTGCCAGCAGCTCGTACAGGGACATTAGTGAAAAACTGTTTTTT
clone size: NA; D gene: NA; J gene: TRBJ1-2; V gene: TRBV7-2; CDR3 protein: CASSLGFREGYGYTF; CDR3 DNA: TGTGCCAGCAGCTTAGGATTCCGGGAGGGCTATGGCTACACCTTC
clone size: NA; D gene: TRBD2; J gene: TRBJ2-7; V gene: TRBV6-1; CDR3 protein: CASSLLAGGYEQYF; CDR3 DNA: TGTGCCAGCAGCTTGCTGGCGGGGGGCTACGAGCAGTACTTC
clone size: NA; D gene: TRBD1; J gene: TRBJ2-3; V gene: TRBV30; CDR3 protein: CAWSAGTGLTDTQYF; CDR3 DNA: TGTGCCTGGAGTGCCGGGACAGGGTTGACAGATACGCAGTATTTT
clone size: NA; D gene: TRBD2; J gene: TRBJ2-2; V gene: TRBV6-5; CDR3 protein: CASSYAGSGSTGELFF; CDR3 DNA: TGTGCCAGCAGTTACGCCGGCAGCGGGAGCACCGGGGAGCTGTTTTTT
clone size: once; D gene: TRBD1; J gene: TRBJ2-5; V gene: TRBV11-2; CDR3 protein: CASSLGEQGELQETQYF; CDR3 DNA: TGTGCCAGCAGCTTAGGGGAACAGGGGGAACTCCAAGAGACCCAGTACTTC